The rows below give T cell receptor beta chains drawn from one sample of a study of T-cell reconstitution after alpha-beta-depleted transplantation in children. TCRdb independently ran MiXCR on the PCR reads; one entry per CDR3 protein. The sample includes 600,000 to 700,000 distinct CDR3 sequences, approximately 16% of them seen just once. This material consisted of PBMCs from the stem cell graft donor, taken from the stem cell graft. The receptors come from a human donor who donated a stem cell graft to a child with acute myeloid leukemia. CDR3s include the opening cysteine and the closing phenylalanine or tryptophan. The order of the fields is J gene, V gene, D gene, clone size, CDR3 protein, CDR3 DNA. D genes are given only for firm matches. For some rows the clone size is stated as once, few or many, or as a class when expanded; others skip it.

j_gene: TRBJ2-6
v_gene: TRBV21-1
d_gene: .
abundance: many
CDR3aa: CASNDGTSGPTSGANVLTF
CDR3nt: TGTGCCAGCAACGACGGGACTAGCGGGCCGACCTCTGGGGCCAACGTCCTGACTTTC

j_gene: TRBJ2-7
v_gene: TRBV7-2
d_gene: .
abundance: few
CDR3aa: CASSLDTPTYEQYF
CDR3nt: TGTGCCAGCAGCTTGGACACCCCTACCTACGAGCAGTACTTC

j_gene: TRBJ2-2
v_gene: TRBV15
d_gene: .
abundance: .
CDR3aa: CATSRGGTGELIF
CDR3nt: TGTGCCACCAGCAGAGGAGGCACCGGGGAGCTGATTTTT

j_gene: TRBJ2-2
v_gene: TRBV5-1
d_gene: .
abundance: many
CDR3aa: CASSLWPGELFF
CDR3nt: TGCGCCAGCAGCTTATGGCCCGGGGAGCTGTTTTTT

j_gene: TRBJ2-5
v_gene: TRBV7-7
d_gene: .
abundance: few
CDR3aa: CASSLELTYTQETQYF
CDR3nt: TGTGCCAGCAGCTTAGAGTTGACTTATACACAAGAGACCCAGTACTTC

j_gene: TRBJ2-7
v_gene: TRBV20-1
d_gene: .
abundance: many
CDR3aa: CSAQDISYEQYF
CDR3nt: TGCAGTGCTCAGGACATCTCCTACGAGCAGTACTTC

j_gene: TRBJ2-7
v_gene: TRBV5-6
d_gene: .
abundance: few
CDR3aa: CASTPGASYEQYF
CDR3nt: TGTGCCAGCACCCCTGGAGCTTCCTACGAGCAGTACTTC

j_gene: TRBJ2-3
v_gene: TRBV29-1
d_gene: TRBD1
abundance: .
CDR3aa: CSVEDQTGTGGTDTQYF
CDR3nt: TGCAGCGTTGAAGATCAAACGGGGACAGGGGGAACAGATACGCAGTATTTT

j_gene: TRBJ2-1
v_gene: TRBV18
d_gene: TRBD1
abundance: few
CDR3aa: CASSPQLQGSFSYNEQFF
CDR3nt: TGTGCCAGCTCACCACAATTACAGGGGTCCTTCTCCTACAATGAGCAGTTCTTC

j_gene: TRBJ2-5
v_gene: TRBV5-6
d_gene: .
abundance: many
CDR3aa: CASSLPNLGDQETQYF
CDR3nt: TGTGCCAGCAGCTTGCCCAACCTAGGGGACCAAGAGACCCAGTACTTC

j_gene: TRBJ2-7
v_gene: TRBV7-2
d_gene: .
abundance: many
CDR3aa: CASSFNGVRYEQYF
CDR3nt: TGTGCCAGCAGCTTTAACGGGGTCCGCTACGAGCAGTACTTC

j_gene: TRBJ1-2
v_gene: TRBV27
d_gene: TRBD1
abundance: many
CDR3aa: CASSAGTANGYTF
CDR3nt: TGTGCCAGCAGTGCCGGGACAGCGAATGGCTACACCTTC

j_gene: TRBJ2-7
v_gene: TRBV5-1
d_gene: TRBD1
abundance: .
CDR3aa: CASRPGTGRSYEQYF
CDR3nt: TGCGCCAGCAGGCCGGGGACAGGGAGATCCTACGAGCAGTACTTC

j_gene: TRBJ1-1
v_gene: TRBV6-2/TRBV6-3
d_gene: .
abundance: many
CDR3aa: CASSSHGAANTEAFF
CDR3nt: TGTGCCAGCAGTTCCCACGGTGCGGCGAACACTGAAGCTTTCTTT

j_gene: TRBJ1-5
v_gene: TRBV5-1
d_gene: .
abundance: many
CDR3aa: CASSLGSFNQPQHF
CDR3nt: TGCGCCAGCAGCTTGGGCAGCTTCAATCAGCCCCAGCATTTT

j_gene: TRBJ2-7
v_gene: TRBV20-1
d_gene: .
abundance: many
CDR3aa: CSARGGDGHVSSYEQYF
CDR3nt: TGCAGTGCTAGAGGGGGGGATGGGCACGTAAGCTCCTACGAGCAGTACTTC